These T cell receptor beta chains were read from a single sample in a study of shared clonotypes between healthy human individuals. This table comes from immunoSEQ multiplex PCR, and its TCRdb copy is limited to in-frame clones, with some not included. The sample records 800,000 to 1,200,000 clones, around 82% being singletons. The sample was memory CD4+ T cells from PBMCs. The receptors were sampled from a man aged 18 to 30 in good health. Some clones in this sample may be carry-over from other donors' samples. CDR3s include the opening cysteine and the closing phenylalanine or tryptophan. Each record gives: CDR3 protein, CDR3 DNA, D gene, V gene, J gene, clone size. A D gene is named only where the DNA matches it firmly. A row's size may be missing; if present it is once, few, many or a size class.

CDR3: CAWNQGRGRGGNTIYF
DNA: TGTGCCTGGAACCAGGGGAGGGGGCGCGGTGGAAACACCATATATTTT
D: TRBD1
V: TRBV30
J: TRBJ1-3
size: -

CDR3: CASRQRLVPGELFF
DNA: TGTGCCAGCAGACAACGACTAGTTCCCGGGGAGCTGTTTTTT
D: -
V: TRBV2
J: TRBJ2-2
size: once

CDR3: CASSRNAGGNQPQHF
DNA: TGTGCCAGCTCCCGGAACGCCGGGGGCAATCAGCCCCAGCATTTT
D: -
V: TRBV28
J: TRBJ1-5
size: -

CDR3: CASSLSVEYQPQHF
DNA: TGTGCCAGCAGCTTAAGTGTGGAATATCAGCCCCAGCATTTT
D: -
V: TRBV7-2
J: TRBJ1-5
size: -

CDR3: CASRGSYEEQYF
DNA: TGTGCCAGCAGGGGATCCTACGAGGAGCAGTACTTC
D: -
V: TRBV27
J: TRBJ2-7
size: -

CDR3: CASSLEGTGSVEQYF
DNA: TGTGCCAGCAGCTTAGAAGGGACAGGGTCCGTCGAGCAGTACTTC
D: TRBD1
V: TRBV5-5
J: TRBJ2-7
size: -

CDR3: CASSLGSPPIYEQYF
DNA: TGTGCCAGCAGCTTAGGGTCGCCACCGATCTACGAGCAGTACTTC
D: -
V: TRBV11-2
J: TRBJ2-7
size: -

CDR3: CASSPAGGDYGYTF
DNA: TGCGCCAGCAGCCCTGCCGGGGGGGACTATGGCTACACCTTC
D: -
V: TRBV4-1
J: TRBJ1-2
size: -

CDR3: CASSQASGGQATYEQYF
DNA: TGCGCCAGCAGCCAAGCCTCAGGCGGACAGGCCACCTACGAGCAGTACTTC
D: TRBD1
V: TRBV4-1
J: TRBJ2-7
size: -

CDR3: CASRGLPVMGTQYF
DNA: TGTGCCAGTAGAGGACTCCCCGTGATGGGGACCCAGTACTTC
D: -
V: TRBV19
J: TRBJ2-5
size: -

CDR3: CAWSFKGRETQYF
DNA: TGTGCCTGGAGTTTTAAGGGGAGGGAGACCCAGTACTTC
D: -
V: TRBV30
J: TRBJ2-5
size: -

CDR3: CASRLGGEDRVAKNIQYF
DNA: TGTGCAAGTCGCTTAGGAGGAGAGGACAGGGTAGCCAAAAACATTCAGTACTTC
D: -
V: TRBV12-2
J: TRBJ2-4
size: -

CDR3: CASSAWEGLYTF
DNA: TGTGCCAGCAGCGCATGGGAAGGTCTCTACACCTTC
D: -
V: TRBV7-2
J: TRBJ1-2
size: -

CDR3: CASSTQPGQLNTEAFF
DNA: TGTGCCAGTAGTACGCAGCCGGGACAGTTGAACACTGAAGCTTTCTTT
D: TRBD1
V: TRBV19
J: TRBJ1-1
size: -

CDR3: CSVGGGGNTIYF
DNA: TGCAGCGTCGGTGGAGGTGGAAACACCATATATTTT
D: -
V: TRBV29-1
J: TRBJ1-3
size: -

CDR3: CASRSDRNYGYTF
DNA: TGTGCCAGCAGATCGGACAGGAACTATGGCTACACCTTC
D: -
V: TRBV12-1
J: TRBJ1-2
size: -

CDR3: CASITLSTEAFF
DNA: TGTGCCAGCATCACCTTGAGCACTGAAGCTTTCTTT
D: -
V: TRBV7-8
J: TRBJ1-1
size: -

CDR3: CASSRRTSGIGTDTQYF
DNA: TGCGCCAGCAGCCGGCGGACTAGCGGGATTGGCACAGATACGCAGTATTTT
D: TRBD2
V: TRBV5-1
J: TRBJ2-3
size: once

CDR3: CASSPGGGDYGYTF
DNA: TGTGCCAGCTCACCAGGGGGCGGCGACTATGGCTACACCTTC
D: -
V: TRBV18
J: TRBJ1-2
size: few

CDR3: CASSLGQVGLGSYEQYF
DNA: TGCGCCAGCAGCTTGGGTCAGGTCGGCCTAGGGTCCTACGAGCAGTACTTC
D: -
V: TRBV5-1
J: TRBJ2-7
size: -

CDR3: CASSDHVIRETQYF
DNA: TGTGCCAGCAGTGACCACGTCATTCGGGAGACCCAGTACTTC
D: -
V: TRBV2
J: TRBJ2-5
size: -

CDR3: CASSWTGNEQFF
DNA: TGTGCCAGCAGCTGGACAGGGAATGAGCAGTTCTTC
D: TRBD1
V: TRBV5-4
J: TRBJ2-1
size: -

CDR3: CASSESGPVEQYF
DNA: TGCGCCAGCAGTGAGTCGGGACCCGTCGAGCAGTACTTC
D: -
V: TRBV10-1
J: TRBJ2-7
size: -

CDR3: CASSSPGEEPYGYTF
DNA: TGTGCCAGCAGCTCCCCTGGCGAGGAACCCTATGGCTACACCTTC
D: -
V: TRBV28
J: TRBJ1-2
size: once

CDR3: CASSQRQGGQPQHF
DNA: TGTGCCAGTAGTCAAAGACAGGGTGGTCAGCCCCAGCATTTT
D: TRBD1
V: TRBV19
J: TRBJ1-5
size: -

CDR3: CASSLEEETQYF
DNA: TGTGCCAGCTCACTCGAGGAAGAGACCCAGTACTTC
D: -
V: TRBV18
J: TRBJ2-5
size: once

CDR3: CASRRETGGNTEAFF
DNA: TGTGCCAGCAGACGGGAAACTGGGGGAAACACTGAAGCTTTCTTT
D: -
V: TRBV6-5
J: TRBJ1-1
size: -

CDR3: CAWSVMKAKNIQYF
DNA: TGTGCCTGGAGTGTAATGAAAGCCAAAAACATTCAGTACTTC
D: -
V: TRBV30
J: TRBJ2-4
size: -

CDR3: CASSSPGQTNTEAFF
DNA: TGTGCCAGCAGCTCTCCGGGACAGACGAACACTGAAGCTTTCTTT
D: TRBD1
V: TRBV28
J: TRBJ1-1
size: -

CDR3: CASSPLLGYGYTF
DNA: TGTGCCAGCAGCCCTTTGTTGGGCTATGGCTACACCTTC
D: -
V: TRBV28
J: TRBJ1-2
size: -

CDR3: CASSAIPGQGPYGYTF
DNA: TGTGCCAGCAGCGCGATTCCGGGACAGGGTCCCTATGGCTACACCTTC
D: TRBD1
V: TRBV7-3
J: TRBJ1-2
size: -

CDR3: CASSPFATGELFF
DNA: TGTGCCAGCAGTCCATTTGCCACCGGGGAGCTGTTTTTT
D: -
V: TRBV7-3
J: TRBJ2-2
size: -